This record covers a single T cell receptor beta chain. Per the authors' pipeline: Reference gene primers were amplified, and this amplification served to estimate nucleated cell counts. Method: immunoSEQ multiplex PCR; TCRdb's copy keeps in-frame clones and lacks some. V and J calls and clone size are given by that table; D and trimming were obtained from the DNA. The table has approximately 75,000 clones, around 83% seen once. The ends lost 3 bases at V and 4 bases at J; junction bases unmatched: 5. Germline V gene sequence: CDR1 GTSNPN, CDR2 SVGIG (reference sequence). The CDR3 has 14 residues. The sample is drawn from a study of blood T cell repertoires in COVID-19. Across the study: The analysed material was cDNA or gDNA that came from T cells, B-cell-depleted T cells, or PBMCs.

This receptor was obtained from a man aged 25-45 years with COVID-19, enrolled during active disease. This rearrangement joins TRBV30 to TRBJ2-3, with 9 bases matching TRBD1. The specimen was peripheral blood. The CDR3, as DNA: TGTGCCTGGAGCGCCGGGACAGGGCCAGATACGCAGTATTTT. This gives the protein CAWSAGTGPDTQYF.